The 21 T cell receptor beta chains below all came from one sample that was sequenced in a study of blood T cell repertoires in COVID-19. Clones were sequenced by immunoSEQ multiplex PCR, and TCRdb holds only the in-frame ones, with some missing. The profile shows 300,000 to 400,000 clones, 70% to 90% of them singletons. Sequenced material: PBMCs or T cells enriched from blood (not recorded which). Receptors originate from a woman aged 30 to 39 with acute COVID-19.

This chain connects TRBV5-6 to TRBJ2-3; TRBD2 aligns across 8 bases. Germline trimming cut 4 bases from V and 2 bases from J; bases unmatched to any gene: 6. CDR3 length: 15 amino acids. Looked up from germline, CDR1 is SGHDT and CDR2 is YYEEEE. The CDR3 loop is CASSPAAGATDTQYF. CDR3 bases: TGTGCCAGCAGCCCCGCAGCGGGGGCCACAGATACGCAGTATTTT.

J is TRBJ1-2 and V is TRBV4-2; 7 bases agree with TRBD1. V lost 0 bases, J lost 13 bases, and 11 bases stayed unmatched. The V gene's germline CDR1 is LGHNA and CDR2 YNFKEQ. The CDR3 extends over 14 amino acids. The CDR3 nucleotides read TGTGCCAGCAGCCAAGAGGACAGGCCGAATGCCTTCACCTTC. Its protein product is CASSQEDRPNAFTF.

The rearrangement joins TRBV27 to TRBJ2-1; perhaps TRBD2 as D (6 bases). This CDR3 comprises 13 residues. Per germline, CDR1 MNHEY and CDR2 SMNVEV (reference sequence). Trimming stripped 3 bases from V and 7 bases from J, with 10 bases between. CDR3 DNA sequence: TGTGCCAGCAGTTTTGGGGACTTGAATGAGCAGTTCTTC. It translates to CASSFGDLNEQFF.

The chain recombines TRBV6-5 with TRBJ1-5, with TRBD1 matching over 10 bases. Trimming at V came to 2 bases and at J to 1 base, leaving 2 bases not matched to a gene. The CDR3 length is 16 residues. The germline V gene encodes CDR1 MNHEY and CDR2 SVGAGI. In nucleotides, the CDR3 is TGTGCCAGCAGTTACCAGGACAGGGGGAGCAATCAGCCCCAGCATTTT. Translating gives CASSYQDRGSNQPQHF.

The genes are TRBV27 and TRBJ2-4; 9 positions agree with TRBD2. Germline lookup yields CDR1 MNHEY and CDR2 SMNVEV (reference sequence). After removal of 6 bases from V and 8 bases from J, the junction contained 5 bases not matched to a gene. The CDR3 contains 13 residues. The CDR3 loop is CASRRGGADIQYF. In nucleotides, the CDR3 is TGTGCCAGCAGGCGCGGGGGGGCGGACATTCAGTACTTC.

The gene calls are TRBV9 and TRBJ1-3; D gene unclear. Trimming removed 3 bases at V and 4 bases at J, with 8 bases between. Germline assignment: CDR1 SGDLS and CDR2 YYNGEE. The CDR3 contains 13 residues. The CDR3 nucleotides are TGTGCCAGCAGCGGCCGGGTGGGAAACACCATATATTTT. This encodes CASSGRVGNTIYF.

The chain couples TRBV24-1 to TRBJ1-6; weak D call: TRBD1 (6 bases). V lost 7 bases and J lost 4, with 13 bases in between. Germline CDR1 reads KGHDR; CDR2 reads SFDVKD. The CDR3 has 15 residues. The CDR3 region has the DNA TGTGCCACCAGCGCCGGACAGTCTTATAATTCACCCCTCCACTTT. Encoded protein: CATSAGQSYNSPLHF.

The chain uses TRBV29-1 and TRBJ2-5; 12 nucleotides line up with TRBD2. This CDR3 is built from 13 residues. Germline V lookup: CDR1 SQVTM, CDR2 ANQGSEA. With 7 bases clipped from V and 1 base from J, the junction kept 1 base outside the gene matches. This CDR3 reads CSGTSGAQETQYF. The CDR3 DNA follows: TGCAGCGGGACTAGCGGGGCCCAAGAGACCCAGTACTTC.

J is TRBJ1-2 and V is TRBV2, with TRBD1 matching 9 bases. The germline CDR1 and CDR2 sequences are SNHLY and FYNNEI. This CDR3 is 15 amino acids long. V lost 7 bases to trimming and J lost 8 bases; unmatched junction nucleotides: 14. CDR3 residues: CASMKSRDRAGGYTF. The CDR3 region has the DNA TGTGCCAGCATGAAGTCCCGGGACAGGGCTGGGGGCTACACCTTC.

The chain combines TRBV15 with TRBJ2-3; tentative D call: TRBD2 (7 bases). Germline CDR1 LNHNV, CDR2 YYDKDF (reference sequence). The CDR3 consists of 19 residues. V dropped 2 bases and J dropped 5 bases, with 26 bases sitting between them. Here the CDR3 reads CATSRSSLGTGGLLDTQYF. Written as DNA, the CDR3 is TGTGCCACCAGCAGATCCTCCCTGGGGACGGGGGGCCTTTTAGATACGCAGTATTTT.

J is TRBJ2-1 and V is TRBV6-5, with TRBD1 identical over 9 bases. The CDR3 has 14 residues. V lost 6 bases, J lost 10 bases, and 10 bases stayed unmatched. CDR1 is MNHEY and CDR2 is SVGAGI in the germline V gene. The CDR3 loop reads CASSSTGGIGEQFF. In DNA form, the CDR3 reads TGTGCCAGCAGCTCTACAGGGGGCATCGGGGAGCAGTTCTTC.

The V and J genes are TRBV18 and TRBJ1-3, with D perhaps TRBD1 (5 bases). Germline V CDR1 and CDR2: KGHSH, LQKENI. V was shortened by 6 bases and J by 0 bases, with 15 bases between the two germline ends. This CDR3 has 16 amino acids. The CDR3 here is CASSAQTVPSGNTIYF. CDR3 bases: TGTGCCAGCTCGGCCCAGACAGTCCCCTCTGGAAACACCATATATTTT.

CDR3 in DNA: TGTGCCAGCAGCGTTTCTAGCGGGGGGGCATACGAGCAGTACTTC. Translation gives CASSVSSGGAYEQYF. The chain is built from TRBV9 and TRBJ2-7, with 12 bases lining up with TRBD2. The CDR3 is 15 amino acids. V lost 2 bases, J lost 4 bases, and 4 bases stayed unmatched. In germline, CDR1 is SGDLS, CDR2 YYNGEE.

V usage is TRBV9 and J usage is TRBJ1-1, with a weak D call TRBD1 (5 bases). The germline V gene has CDR1 SGDLS and CDR2 YYNGEE. Trimming cost V 3 bases and J 4 bases, with 19 bases left between them. The CDR3 has 16 amino acids. The CDR3 sequence: CASSAPGLGGSTEAFF. The CDR3 DNA is TGTGCCAGCAGCGCCCCGGGACTCGGGGGAAGCACTGAAGCTTTCTTT.

The sample holds one count of this clone. This rearrangement joins TRBV6-5 to TRBJ2-2, with D possibly matching TRBD1 (6 bases). Germline V gene sequence: CDR1 MNHEY, CDR2 SVGAGI. This CDR3 spans 15 amino acids. The V end was cut by 6 bases, the J end by 1 base, with 12 bases between. The CDR3: CASSQGYQNTGELFF. Written as DNA, the CDR3 is TGTGCCAGCAGCCAGGGGTATCAGAACACCGGGGAGCTGTTTTTT.

J is TRBJ1-2 and V is TRBV3-1 (or the pseudogene TRBV3-2); 7 bases match TRBD1. The CDR3 length is 14 residues. V lost 1 base and J lost 2; bases outside the gene matches: 1. CDR1 is LGHDT and CDR2 is YNNKEL in the germline V gene (reference sequence). The CDR3 reads CASSQVQGNYGYTF. The CDR3 region has the DNA TGTGCCAGCAGCCAAGTACAGGGGAACTATGGCTACACCTTC.

The chain uses TRBV24-1 and TRBJ2-3; D is possibly TRBD2 (5 bases). The CDR3 length is 16 residues. V shed 5 bases and J shed 2 bases, with 16 bases lying between them. Per the germline V gene, CDR1 is KGHDR and CDR2 is SFDVKD. CDR3 region: CATSARGEGFTDTQYF. CDR3 DNA: TGTGCCACCAGTGCCCGAGGAGAGGGCTTCACAGATACGCAGTATTTT.

The chain links TRBV19 to TRBJ1-6, with D tentatively TRBD1 (5 bases). The germline V and J ends were trimmed by 3 bases and 9 bases, with 15 bases remaining between them. Germline assignment: CDR1 LNHDA and CDR2 SQIVND (reference sequence). This CDR3 comprises 15 residues. In DNA form, the CDR3 reads TGTGCCAGTAGTATGGAAAGGGGTCTCGGTTCACCCCTCCACTTT. Protein sequence: CASSMERGLGSPLHF.

The chain recombines TRBV5-8 with TRBJ1-3; 10 bases match TRBD1. The CDR3 loop spans 17 amino acids. Germline values: CDR1 SGHTS, CDR2 YDEGEE. Losses at the gene ends were 0 bases for V and 5 bases for J; bases not matched to a gene: 8. The CDR3 here is CASSLVWGTGVRNTIYF. DNA of the CDR3: TGTGCCAGCAGCTTGGTCTGGGGGACAGGGGTGAGAAACACCATATATTTT.

Only a few counts were recorded for this clone. The V and J genes are TRBV7-2 and TRBJ2-5; 11 bases match TRBD2. CDR1 and CDR2 (germline): SGHTA, FQGNSA. Losses at the gene ends were 2 bases for V and 2 bases for J; bases not matched to a gene: 4. The CDR3 extends over 16 amino acids. CDR3 DNA: TGTGCCAGCAGCTTAAGGGCTAGCGGGGGGCAAGAGACCCAGTACTTC. Its translation is CASSLRASGGQETQYF.

The rearrangement links TRBV3-1 (or the pseudogene TRBV3-2) to TRBJ2-3, with TRBD2 matching 12 bases. With V trimmed by 0 bases and J by 3 bases, 7 bases remained unmatched. The CDR3 covers 18 residues. The germline V gene encodes CDR1 LGHDT and CDR2 YNNKEL (reference sequence). Here the CDR3 reads CASSQDRASGGATDTQYF. The CDR3, as DNA: TGTGCCAGCAGCCAAGATAGGGCTAGCGGGGGGGCGACAGATACGCAGTATTTT.